Below, one TCR beta chain is given with its context. Antigen unknown. This record belongs to a study of shared clonotypes between healthy human individuals. The V gene's germline CDR1 is SGDLS and CDR2 YYNGEE. This CDR3 comprises 20 residues. V trimming: 2 bases; J trimming: 5 bases; junction bases outside the gene matches: 14. Repertoires were generated with immunoSEQ multiplex PCR, while TCRdb's copy carries only in-frame clones and drops some. The sample has approximately 1,500,000 clones; roughly 96% are singletons. Study observations and caveats: Depth was large, yet rarefaction showed that sorted-subset sequencing was incomplete.

The clonotype was recovered from a young man in good health. The genes are TRBV9 and TRBJ2-2; 14 bases are a match to TRBD2. The specimen sequenced was naive CD4+ T cells sorted from blood. Subset of the sample: CD45RA+ positively selected. The CDR3 DNA reads TGTGCCAGCAGCGTCCATTTATCGTCCGGGACTAGCGGGAGAACCGGGGAGCTGTTTTTT. Amino acid sequence: CASSVHLSSGTSGRTGELFF.